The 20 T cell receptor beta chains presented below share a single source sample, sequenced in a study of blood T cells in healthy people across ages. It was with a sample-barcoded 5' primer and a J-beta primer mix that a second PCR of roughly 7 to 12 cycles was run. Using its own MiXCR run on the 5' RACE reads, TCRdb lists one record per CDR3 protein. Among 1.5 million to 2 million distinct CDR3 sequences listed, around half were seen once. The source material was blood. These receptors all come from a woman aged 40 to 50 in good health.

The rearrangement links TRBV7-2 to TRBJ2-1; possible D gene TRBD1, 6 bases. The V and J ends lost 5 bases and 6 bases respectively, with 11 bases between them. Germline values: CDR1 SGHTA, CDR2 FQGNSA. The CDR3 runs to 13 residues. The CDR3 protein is CASSTDRTNEQFF. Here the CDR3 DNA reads TGTGCCAGCAGCACAGACAGGACCAATGAGCAGTTCTTC.

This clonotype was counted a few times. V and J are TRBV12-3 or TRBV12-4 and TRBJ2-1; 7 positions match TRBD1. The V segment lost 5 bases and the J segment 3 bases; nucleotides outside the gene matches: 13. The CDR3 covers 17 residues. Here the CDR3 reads CASSVRNLRDSYNEQFF. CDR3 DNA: TGTGCCAGCAGTGTCCGCAACCTCCGGGACAGCTACAATGAGCAGTTCTTC.

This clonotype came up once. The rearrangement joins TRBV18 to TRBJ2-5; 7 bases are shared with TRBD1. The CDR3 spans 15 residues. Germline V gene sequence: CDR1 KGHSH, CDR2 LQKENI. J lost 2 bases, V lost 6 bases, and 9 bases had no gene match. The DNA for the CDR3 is TGTGCCAGCTCTCCCGACCCGGACAGGCAAGAGACCCAGTACTTC. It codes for CASSPDPDRQETQYF.

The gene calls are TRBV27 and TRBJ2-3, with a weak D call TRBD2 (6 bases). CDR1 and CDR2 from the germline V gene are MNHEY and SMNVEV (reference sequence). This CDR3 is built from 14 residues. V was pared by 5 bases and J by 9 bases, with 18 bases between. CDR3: CASSPYPGEETQYF. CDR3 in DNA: TGTGCCAGCAGTCCCTATCCGGGAGAGGAGACGCAGTATTTT.

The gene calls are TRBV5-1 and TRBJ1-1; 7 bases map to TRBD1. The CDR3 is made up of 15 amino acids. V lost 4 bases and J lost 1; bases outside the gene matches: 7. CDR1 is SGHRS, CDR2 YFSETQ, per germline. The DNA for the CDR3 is TGCGCCAGCAGCCCAGGGACAGCTAGGAACACTGAAGCTTTCTTT. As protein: CASSPGTARNTEAFF.

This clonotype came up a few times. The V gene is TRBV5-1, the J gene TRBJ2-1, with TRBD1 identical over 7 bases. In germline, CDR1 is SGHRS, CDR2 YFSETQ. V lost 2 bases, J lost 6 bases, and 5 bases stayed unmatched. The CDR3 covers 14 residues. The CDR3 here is CASSLSTGSNEQFF. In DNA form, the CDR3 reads TGCGCCAGCAGCTTATCGACAGGGTCCAATGAGCAGTTCTTC.

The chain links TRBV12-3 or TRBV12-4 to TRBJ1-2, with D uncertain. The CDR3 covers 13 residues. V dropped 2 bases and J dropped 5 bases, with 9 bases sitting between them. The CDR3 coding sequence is TGTGCCAGCAGTTTAAGGTCAGAATATGGCTACACCTTC. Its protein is CASSLRSEYGYTF.

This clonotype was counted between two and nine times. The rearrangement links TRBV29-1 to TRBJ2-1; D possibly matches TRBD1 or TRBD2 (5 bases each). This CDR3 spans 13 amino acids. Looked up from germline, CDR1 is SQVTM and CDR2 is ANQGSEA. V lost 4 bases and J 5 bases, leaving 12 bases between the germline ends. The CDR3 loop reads CSVAGGLDNEQFF. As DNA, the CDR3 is TGCAGCGTTGCTGGGGGTTTGGACAATGAGCAGTTCTTC.

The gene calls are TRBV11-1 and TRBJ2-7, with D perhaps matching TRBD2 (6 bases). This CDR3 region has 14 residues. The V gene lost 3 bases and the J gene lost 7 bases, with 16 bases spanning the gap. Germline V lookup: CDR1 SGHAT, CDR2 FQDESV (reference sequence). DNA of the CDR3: TGTGCCAGCAGCTTCGGGGGTTTTCTGGGGGAGCAGTACTTC. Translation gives CASSFGGFLGEQYF.

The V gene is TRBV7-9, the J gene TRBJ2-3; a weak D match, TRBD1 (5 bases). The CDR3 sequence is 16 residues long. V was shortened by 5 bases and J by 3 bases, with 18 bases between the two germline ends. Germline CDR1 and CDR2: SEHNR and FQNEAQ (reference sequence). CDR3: CASSPRSVGHTDTQYF. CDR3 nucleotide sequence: TGTGCCAGCAGCCCCCGGTCGGTGGGGCATACAGATACGCAGTATTTT. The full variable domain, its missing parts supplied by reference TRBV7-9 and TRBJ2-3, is DTGVSQNPRHKITKRGQNVTFRCDPISEHNRLYWYRQTLGQGPEFLTYFQNEAQLEKSRLLSDRFSAERPKGSFSTLEIQRTEQGDSAMYLCASSPRSVGHTDTQYFGPGTRLTVL.

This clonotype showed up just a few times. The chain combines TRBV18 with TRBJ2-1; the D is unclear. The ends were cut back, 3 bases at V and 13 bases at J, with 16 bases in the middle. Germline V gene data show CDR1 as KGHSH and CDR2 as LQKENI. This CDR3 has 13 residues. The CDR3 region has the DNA TGTGCCAGCTCACCCGGCCCAACGGCAGAACAGTTCTTC. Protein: CASSPGPTAEQFF.

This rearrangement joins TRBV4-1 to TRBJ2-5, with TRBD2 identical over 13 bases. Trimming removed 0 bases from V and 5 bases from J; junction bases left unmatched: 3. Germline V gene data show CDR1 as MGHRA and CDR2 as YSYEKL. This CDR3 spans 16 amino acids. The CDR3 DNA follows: TGCGCCAGCAGCCAAGATCAACTAGCGGGGGGGGAGACCCAGTACTTC. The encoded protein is CASSQDQLAGGETQYF.

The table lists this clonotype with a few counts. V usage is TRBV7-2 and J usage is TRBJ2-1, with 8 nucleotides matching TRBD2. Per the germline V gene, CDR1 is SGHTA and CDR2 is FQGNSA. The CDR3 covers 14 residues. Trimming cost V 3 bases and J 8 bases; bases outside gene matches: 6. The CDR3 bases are TGTGCCAGCAGCTTCGGGGGGGTACTGGATGAGCAGTTCTTC. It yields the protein CASSFGGVLDEQFF.

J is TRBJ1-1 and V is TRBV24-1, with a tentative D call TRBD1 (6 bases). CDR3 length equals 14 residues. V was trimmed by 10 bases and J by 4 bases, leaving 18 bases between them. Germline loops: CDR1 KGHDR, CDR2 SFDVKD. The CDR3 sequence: CATGRAGAGTEAFF. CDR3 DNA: TGTGCCACTGGGAGGGCGGGGGCCGGCACTGAAGCTTTCTTT.

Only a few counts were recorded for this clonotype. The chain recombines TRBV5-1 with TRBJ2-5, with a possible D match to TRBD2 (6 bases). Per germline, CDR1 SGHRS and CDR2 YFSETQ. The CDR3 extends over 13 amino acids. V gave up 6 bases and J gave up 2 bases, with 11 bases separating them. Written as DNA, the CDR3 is TGCGCCAGCATGGCGGGGCTTCAAGAGACCCAGTACTTC. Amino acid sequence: CASMAGLQETQYF.

CDR3 region: CASSIKGDYGYTF. For the CDR3, the DNA is TGTGCCAGCTCAATAAAAGGGGACTATGGCTACACCTTC. The chain uses TRBV18 and TRBJ1-2; TRBD1 might be the D (5 bases). Germline values: CDR1 KGHSH, CDR2 LQKENI. V was cut by 5 bases and J by 3 bases, with 10 bases left in between. CDR3 size: 13 residues.

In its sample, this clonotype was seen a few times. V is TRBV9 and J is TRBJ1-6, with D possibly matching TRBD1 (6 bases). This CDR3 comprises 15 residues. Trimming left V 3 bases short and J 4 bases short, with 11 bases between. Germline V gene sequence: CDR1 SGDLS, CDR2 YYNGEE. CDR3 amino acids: CASSADSRYNSPLHF. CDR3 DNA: TGTGCCAGCAGCGCGGACAGTCGGTATAATTCACCCCTCCACTTT.

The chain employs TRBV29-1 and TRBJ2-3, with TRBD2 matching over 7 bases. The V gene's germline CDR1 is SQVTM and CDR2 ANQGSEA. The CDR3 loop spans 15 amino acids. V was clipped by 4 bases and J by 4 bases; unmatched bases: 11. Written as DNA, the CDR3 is TGCAGCGTTGGATATGAGGGGAGGGGCGCAGATACGCAGTATTTT. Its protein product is CSVGYEGRGADTQYF.

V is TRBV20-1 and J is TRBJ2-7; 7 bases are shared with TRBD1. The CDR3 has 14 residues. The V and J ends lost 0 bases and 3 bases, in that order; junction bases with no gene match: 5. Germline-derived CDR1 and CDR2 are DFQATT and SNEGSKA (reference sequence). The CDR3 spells CSARDPNRGYEQYF. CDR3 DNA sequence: TGCAGTGCTAGAGACCCCAACAGGGGCTACGAGCAGTACTTC.

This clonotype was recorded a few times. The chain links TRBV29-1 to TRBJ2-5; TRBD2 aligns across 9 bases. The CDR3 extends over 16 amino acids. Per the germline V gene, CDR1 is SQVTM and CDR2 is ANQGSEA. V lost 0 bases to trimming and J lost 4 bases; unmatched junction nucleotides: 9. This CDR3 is CSVEDPGRGGRETQYF. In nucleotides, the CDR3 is TGCAGCGTTGAAGATCCTGGGCGGGGGGGCCGAGAGACCCAGTACTTC.